Sequencing of this T cell receptor (beta chain) was carried out in a study of control samples from healthy donors and cancer patients. V was pared by 10 bases and J by 5 bases, with 18 bases of the junction left unmatched. Germline CDR1 is SGHRS and CDR2 is YFSETQ. This CDR3 is 16 amino acids long. TCRdb's table, derived via immunoSEQ multiplex PCR, lists solely in-frame clones and lacks some. Of roughly 88,000 clones in the sample, just over 90% were seen once. The sequencing input was blood. V and J are TRBV5-1 and TRBJ2-5; 9 bases fit TRBD2. The TCR sequence derives from a woman younger than 45 in good health. CDR3 amino acids: CARRGGAGGPGETQYF. In nucleotides, the CDR3 is TGCGCCCGCCGCGGGGGCGCGGGGGGGCCCGGGGAGACCCAGTACTTC.